The 23 T cell receptor beta chains below all came from one sample that was sequenced in a study of cytotoxic CD8 clonotypes in ibrutinib-treated CLL. The repertoire was sequenced with immunoSEQ multiplex PCR; TCRdb's copy has only in-frame clones and lacks some. The sample includes about 250,000 clones, 70% of them seen just once. The sequencing here drew on PBMCs, taken after 24 months of ibrutinib treatment. The receptors derive from a human donor with chronic lymphocytic leukemia.

This rearrangement joins TRBV9 to TRBJ2-7; tentatively, D is TRBD1 (6 bases). The CDR3 totals 14 residues. V lost 0 bases and J lost 6, with 13 bases in between. CDR1 and CDR2 from the germline V gene are SGDLS and YYNGEE. DNA for the CDR3: TGTGCCAGCAGCGTAGCAGGGGCAAGGAGCGAGCAGTACTTC. Amino acids: CASSVAGARSEQYF.

The chain couples TRBV29-1 to TRBJ1-3, with TRBD1 matching 7 bases. V trimming: 6 bases; J trimming: 1 base; junction bases outside the gene matches: 9. CDR3 length equals 15 residues. Germline V gives CDR1 SQVTM, CDR2 ANQGSEA. In nucleotides, the CDR3 is TGCAGCGTAACCGGCGAGACAGGGTCTGGAAACACCATATATTTT. This sequence encodes CSVTGETGSGNTIYF.

In its sample, this clone was seen once. The chain recombines TRBV7-3 with TRBJ2-2, with 10 bases aligning to TRBD2. Trimming took 5 bases from V and 0 from J; bases not matched to a gene: 15. Germline loops: CDR1 SGHTA, CDR2 FQGTGA. This CDR3 is 20 amino acids long. This chain's CDR3 is CASSRIAGGSTYANTGELFF. The DNA of the CDR3 is TGTGCCAGCAGCCGAATAGCGGGAGGCTCTACTTACGCGAACACCGGGGAGCTGTTTTTT. The full variable domain, with the rest looked up from reference TRBV7-3 and TRBJ2-2, is GAGVSQTPSNKVTEKGKYVELRCDPISGHTALYWYRQSLGQGPEFLIYFQGTGAADDSGLPNDRFFAVRPEGSVSTLKIQRTERGDSAVYLCASSRIAGGSTYANTGELFFGEGSRLTVL.

This chain links TRBV25-1 with TRBJ2-7; possible D gene TRBD2, 7 bases. Germline V gene lookup returns CDR1 MGHDK and CDR2 SYGVNS. The CDR3 is made up of 18 amino acids. Trimming cost V 6 bases and J 1 base, with 25 bases left between them. DNA of the CDR3: TGTGCCAGCAGGAGCTCTGAGGGGGAGGGGATCAGGTCCTACGAGCAGTACTTC. Protein product: CASRSSEGEGIRSYEQYF.

The rearrangement uses TRBV29-1 and TRBJ2-7; TRBD2 might be the D (6 bases). From germline, CDR1 is SQVTM and CDR2 ANQGSEA. The CDR3 totals 14 residues. V shed 3 bases and J shed 1 base, with 13 bases lying between them. The CDR3 nucleotides read TGCAGCGTTGAGGATGGGGGGAGGTCCTACGAGCAGTACTTC. This codes for CSVEDGGRSYEQYF.

The CDR3: CASSQDSRDNEQFF. The CDR3 coding sequence is TGCGCCAGCAGCCAAGATTCACGGGACAATGAGCAGTTCTTC. The J gene is TRBJ2-1, the V gene TRBV4-3, with unresolved D. Germline values: CDR1 LGHNA, CDR2 YSLEER. Trimming removed 0 bases at V and 5 bases at J, with 8 bases between. The CDR3 extends over 14 amino acids.

This chain links TRBV11-2 with TRBJ2-7; possible D gene TRBD2, 5 bases. Trimming removed 0 bases from V and 2 bases from J, with 11 bases in between. The CDR3 runs to 15 residues. Looked up from germline, CDR1 is SGHAT and CDR2 is FQNNGV. Written as DNA, the CDR3 is TGTGCCAGCAGCTTAGAGAGGGTTCTGACCTACGAGCAGTACTTC. Its translation is CASSLERVLTYEQYF. Drawing the rest from reference TRBV11-2 and TRBJ2-7, the complete variable domain is EAGVAQSPRYKIIEKRQSVAFWCNPISGHATLYWYQQILGQGPKLLIQFQNNGVVDDSQLPKDRFSAERLKGVDSTLKIQPAKLEDSAVYLCASSLERVLTYEQYFGPGTRLTVT.

This clone was found a few times. The genes are TRBV15 and TRBJ2-2; a weak D match, TRBD2 (6 bases). The germline V and J ends were trimmed by 11 bases and 0 bases, with 13 bases remaining between them. This CDR3 is built from 14 residues. Per the germline V gene, CDR1 is LNHNV and CDR2 is YYDKDF (reference sequence). The CDR3 loop reads CAVRGEANTGELFF. The CDR3 DNA sequence: TGTGCCGTAAGAGGGGAGGCGAACACCGGGGAGCTGTTTTTT.

This clone came up once. The CDR3 coding sequence is TGTGCCAGCAGTCTTTGGGGGGGGTACCAAGAGACCCAGTACTTC. Residues: CASSLWGGYQETQYF. V and J are TRBV28 and TRBJ2-5; 7 bases map to TRBD2. CDR3 size: 15 residues. After removal of 5 bases from V and 0 bases from J, the junction contained 6 bases not matched to a gene. From germline, CDR1 is MDHEN and CDR2 SYDVKM.

The J gene is TRBJ1-3, the V gene TRBV18; possible D gene TRBD1, 5 bases. In germline, CDR1 is KGHSH, CDR2 LQKENI. Trimming removed 3 bases at V and 3 bases at J, with 15 bases between. This CDR3 region has 16 residues. CDR3 nucleotides: TGTGCCAGCTCACCCGACAGCCCCGGTCATGGAAACACCATATATTTT. Encoded protein: CASSPDSPGHGNTIYF.

This chain links TRBV7-9 with TRBJ1-2; TRBD1 is a possible D gene (6 bases). The germline V gene has CDR1 SEHNR and CDR2 FQNEAQ (reference sequence). This CDR3 has 15 residues. The ends were cut back, 2 bases at V and 2 bases at J, with 12 bases in the middle. CDR3 residues: CASSLWDTPNYGYTF. In DNA, the CDR3 is TGTGCCAGCAGCTTATGGGACACCCCGAACTATGGCTACACCTTC.

The chain recombines TRBV18 with TRBJ2-7; the match to TRBD1 covers 10 bases. After removal of 6 bases from V and 2 bases from J, the junction contained 13 bases not matched to a gene. Germline-derived CDR1 and CDR2 are KGHSH and LQKENI. The CDR3 contains 17 residues. The CDR3 here is CASSPPGQGPLPYEQYF. CDR3 bases: TGTGCCAGCTCCCCTCCGGGACAGGGGCCCCTTCCCTACGAGCAGTACTTC.

The rearrangement joins TRBV18 to TRBJ1-1; D is uncertain. Germline lookup yields CDR1 KGHSH and CDR2 LQKENI. There are 14 residues in the CDR3. The V end was cut by 4 bases, the J end by 4 bases, with 13 bases between. The CDR3 spells CASSLGPAGTEAFF. CDR3 DNA: TGTGCCAGCTCACTCGGGCCAGCAGGCACTGAAGCTTTCTTT.

The J gene is TRBJ2-7, the V gene TRBV27, with 7 bases lining up with TRBD1. V was clipped by 5 bases and J by 1 base; unmatched bases: 5. Germline CDR1 reads MNHEY; CDR2 reads SMNVEV (reference sequence). This CDR3 is built from 14 residues. The CDR3 loop is CASSPRDSSYEQYF. Written as DNA, the CDR3 is TGTGCCAGCAGTCCCCGGGACAGTTCCTACGAGCAGTACTTC.

The chain joins TRBV5-1 to TRBJ2-6; perhaps TRBD2 as D (5 bases). The CDR3 runs to 17 residues. V shed 0 bases and J shed 0 bases, with 10 bases lying between them. Germline CDR1 SGHRS, CDR2 YFSETQ. The chain's CDR3 is CASSLGGSYSGANVLTF. The CDR3 bases are TGCGCCAGCAGCTTGGGCGGGTCCTACTCTGGGGCCAACGTCCTGACTTTC.

This clone was counted a few times. This rearrangement joins TRBV28 to TRBJ1-5; D is uncertain. The CDR3 consists of 14 residues. Between the trimmed V and J ends, which lost 3 bases and 5 bases, there was a span of 11 bases. CDR1 MDHEN and CDR2 SYDVKM come from the germline V gene. For the CDR3, the DNA is TGTGCCAGCAGTTTGAGCAGATTGGATCAGCCCCAGCATTTT. It specifies CASSLSRLDQPQHF. The variable domain in full, with the rest retrieved from reference TRBV28 and TRBJ1-5, is DVKVTQSSRYLVKRTGEKVFLECVQDMDHENMFWYRQDPGLGLRLIYFSYDVKMKEKGDIPEGYSVSREKKERFSLILESASTNQTSMYLCASSLSRLDQPQHFGDGTRLSIL.

This clone was recorded once. The rearrangement uses TRBV6-6 and TRBJ2-3; D may be TRBD2 (6 bases). Trimming removed 5 bases from V and 8 bases from J, with 11 bases in between. Germline-derived CDR1 and CDR2 are MNHNY and SVGAGI (reference sequence). The CDR3 runs to 12 residues. The CDR3 region is CASSPGVVTQYF. For the CDR3, the DNA is TGTGCCAGCAGTCCGGGGGTTGTTACGCAGTATTTT.

The J gene is TRBJ1-1, the V gene TRBV28, with 7 bases fitting TRBD1. Unmatched junction bases numbered 5, after V lost 5 bases and J lost 5 bases. Germline CDR1 is MDHEN and CDR2 is SYDVKM. This CDR3 has 13 residues. This CDR3 is CASSPPGGTEAFF. The CDR3 nucleotides are TGTGCCAGCAGTCCTCCAGGGGGAACTGAAGCTTTCTTT.

This clone has more than one count but fewer than ten. V is TRBV18 and J is TRBJ1-5; no definite D call. CDR1 is KGHSH, CDR2 LQKENI, per germline. The CDR3 spans 14 residues. The germline V and J ends were trimmed by 4 bases and 0 bases, with 7 bases remaining between them. The CDR3 spells CASSRSDSNQPQHF. The CDR3 bases are TGTGCCAGCTCACGCAGCGATAGCAATCAGCCCCAGCATTTT. The whole variable domain, filled in from reference TRBV18 and TRBJ1-5, reads NAGVMQNPRHLVRRRGQEARLRCSPMKGHSHVYWYRQLPEEGLKFMVYLQKENIIDESGMPKERFSAEFPKEGPSILRIQQVVRGDSAAYFCASSRSDSNQPQHFGDGTRLSIL.

The gene calls are TRBV29-1 and TRBJ2-7; unclear D gene. Germline V lookup: CDR1 SQVTM, CDR2 ANQGSEA. The CDR3 is 13 amino acids. With 6 bases removed from V and 6 bases from J, the gap between germline ends came to 18 bases. CDR3 DNA sequence: TGCAGCGTAGGTGGGCAAGCAGGCTCCGAGCAGTACTTC. Its protein is CSVGGQAGSEQYF.

This clone appeared a single time. V usage is TRBV5-1 and J usage is TRBJ1-1, with D tentatively TRBD1 (5 bases). CDR1 and CDR2 from the germline V gene are SGHRS and YFSETQ. With 3 bases removed from V and 4 bases from J, the gap between germline ends came to 13 bases. This CDR3 comprises 14 residues. CDR3 region: CASSSVGGGTEAFF. The CDR3 coding sequence is TGCGCCAGCAGCTCCGTGGGGGGAGGCACTGAAGCTTTCTTT.

The chain recombines TRBV12-5 with TRBJ2-7; TRBD1 matches 10 bases. CDR3 length equals 20 residues. Trimming removed 2 bases from V and 3 bases from J; junction bases left unmatched: 19. The germline V gene has CDR1 LGHNT and CDR2 FRNRAP. This CDR3 reads CASGLTPRQGAAGGNYEQYF. The CDR3 DNA follows: TGTGCTAGTGGTTTGACCCCACGACAGGGGGCGGCTGGGGGGAACTACGAGCAGTACTTC.

This chain uses TRBV27 with TRBJ1-4; D is uncertain. The CDR3 sequence is 15 residues long. Trimming removed 3 bases at V and 4 bases at J, with 12 bases between. Germline CDR1 reads MNHEY; CDR2 reads SMNVEV (reference sequence). The CDR3 DNA follows: TGTGCCAGCAGTTTGGGCGGACCTGGTAATGAAAAACTGTTTTTT. It encodes CASSLGGPGNEKLFF. Filled out from reference TRBV27 and TRBJ1-4, the complete variable domain reads EAQVTQNPRYLITVTGKKLTVTCSQNMNHEYMSWYRQDPGLGLRQIYYSMNVEVTDKGDVPEGYKVSRKEKRNFPLILESPSPNQTSLYFCASSLGGPGNEKLFFGSGTQLSVL.